These T cell receptor beta chains were read from a single sample in a study of blood T cell repertoires in COVID-19. Produced via immunoSEQ multiplex PCR; TCRdb's table is partial and in-frame only. The sample shows more than 300,000 clones, more than 85% of them seen only once. Sequencing was done on a sample of PBMCs or T cells enriched from blood (not recorded which). The receptor source for this set is a woman under 40 who had been exposed to COVID-19. The CDR3 runs from the conserved cysteine through the conserved F or W. Each record gives: D gene, V gene, clone size, J gene, CDR3 DNA, CDR3 protein. D genes are given only for firm matches. Size values are once, few and many counts, or a class for expanded clones, and some rows have none.

TRBD1	TRBV9	.	TRBJ1-1	TGTGCCAGCAGCGACCCTCAGGGGGCGACCACTGAAGCTTTCTTT	CASSDPQGATTEAFF
TRBD2	TRBV7-8	.	TRBJ2-1	TGTGCCAGCAGCTCGACTAGCGGGGGGTCGCGCTCCTACAATGAGCAGTTCTTC	CASSSTSGGSRSYNEQFF
TRBD2	TRBV6-2/TRBV6-3	.	TRBJ2-7	TGTGCCAGCAGTTACAGTAGCGGGGGCTCCTACGAGCAGTACTTC	CASSYSSGGSYEQYF
.	TRBV19	.	TRBJ2-3	TGTGCCAGTAGTATAGAGGCCCGACAGGGAGGAGGGAACACAGATACGCAGTATTTT	CASSIEARQGGGNTDTQYF
.	TRBV14	.	TRBJ1-4	TGTGCCAGCAGCCAAGGATGGGGAGCTAATGAAAAACTGTTTTTT	CASSQGWGANEKLFF
.	TRBV10-3	.	TRBJ1-1	TGTGCCATCACGAGGGCTCATGGTGGGGACACTGAAGCTTTCTTT	CAITRAHGGDTEAFF
TRBD2	TRBV19	.	TRBJ2-2	TGTGCCACCGCCGGACTAGCGGGGGAATCCGGCCGGGAGCTGTTTTTT	CATAGLAGESGRELFF
TRBD2	TRBV5-1	.	TRBJ2-2	TGCGCCAGCAGCCGCGGGACTAGCGGGGTGGCCGGGGAGCTGTTTTTT	CASSRGTSGVAGELFF
TRBD2	TRBV2	.	TRBJ2-7	TGTGCCAGTAGACTAGCGGGGCCTCTCTACGAGCAGTACTTC	CASRLAGPLYEQYF
.	TRBV9	.	TRBJ2-1	TGTGCCAGCAGCCCCCAGAGGGCAGCATACAATGAGCAGTTCTTC	CASSPQRAAYNEQFF
.	TRBV5-4	.	TRBJ1-1	TGTGCCAGCAGCCCAGGGATGGGGAACACTGAAGCTTTCTTT	CASSPGMGNTEAFF
TRBD1	TRBV4-1	.	TRBJ2-3	TGCGCCAGCAGCCAAGCTCCGGGACAGAGCACAGATACGCAGTATTTT	CASSQAPGQSTDTQYF
TRBD1	TRBV2	.	TRBJ2-5	TGTGCCAGCGGCGGGACAGGGGAGACCCAGTACTTC	CASGGTGETQYF
.	TRBV29-1	.	TRBJ2-7	TGCAGCGGAGCGGGCTCATCAGAGCCCTCCTACGAGCAGTACTTC	CSGAGSSEPSYEQYF
TRBD1	TRBV4-1	.	TRBJ1-1	TGCGCCAGCAGCCAAGAGAACAGGGGAAGCACTGAAGCTTTCTTT	CASSQENRGSTEAFF
.	TRBV12-3/TRBV12-4	.	TRBJ1-5	TGTGCCAGCAGCCGAAACAGGGATCAGCCCCAGCATTTT	CASSRNRDQPQHF
.	TRBV9	.	TRBJ1-2	TGTGCCAGCAGCGTTCAATCTAACTATGGCTACACCTTC	CASSVQSNYGYTF
TRBD1	TRBV2	.	TRBJ1-2	TGTGCCAGCAGTGAGGGCAGGGGGTATGGCTACACCTTC	CASSEGRGYGYTF
TRBD1	TRBV13	.	TRBJ1-2	TGTGCCAGCAGCAATCGACAGGGAAGGGGGGACTATGGCTACACCTTC	CASSNRQGRGDYGYTF
.	TRBV7-9	.	TRBJ1-5	TGTGCCAGCAGCTTAGGACAGCAGGGTCAGCCCCAGCATTTT	CASSLGQQGQPQHF
.	TRBV7-2	.	TRBJ2-3	TGTGCCAGCAGCTTAGTGGGCTTCACAGATACGCAGTATTTT	CASSLVGFTDTQYF
TRBD1	TRBV5-4	.	TRBJ2-7	TGTGCCAGCAGCTTTAGCCGACAGGGGGCCCCCTACGAGCAGTACTTC	CASSFSRQGAPYEQYF
.	TRBV27	.	TRBJ2-7	TGTGCCAGCAGTTTGACCAGGGCTTCCTACGAGCAGTACTTC	CASSLTRASYEQYF
.	TRBV6-5	.	TRBJ1-2	TGTGCCAGCAGTTACGGGGCAGCTGCATATGGCTACACCTTC	CASSYGAAAYGYTF
TRBD1	TRBV19	many	TRBJ1-2	TGTGCCAGTAGCCCAGGACAGGTTAGGTATGGCTACACCTTC	CASSPGQVRYGYTF
TRBD1	TRBV9	.	TRBJ2-1	TGTGCCAGCAGCGTGGGACAGGGGAGCTCCTACAATGAGCAGTTCTTC	CASSVGQGSSYNEQFF
TRBD2	TRBV5-1	once	TRBJ2-1	TGCGCCAGCAGCTTGGTCGGGGGGGCCCTAAATGAGCAGTTCTTC	CASSLVGGALNEQFF
TRBD1	TRBV18	once	TRBJ2-5	TGTGCCAGCTCGCCCCCGGGACAGGGTCAAGAGACCCAGTACTTC	CASSPPGQGQETQYF
.	TRBV29-1	.	TRBJ1-1	TGCAGCGTTGATCGGGGGGTCAACACTGAAGCTTTCTTT	CSVDRGVNTEAFF
.	TRBV4-3	once	TRBJ1-1	TGCGCCAGCAGCCAAGGATATCGGCAGGGCGGAATGAGGAACACTGAAGCTTTCTTT	CASSQGYRQGGMRNTEAFF
TRBD1	TRBV2	few	TRBJ1-1	TGTGCCAGCAGGGGGAGGGACAGGGGGCGAACAGCTTTCTTT	CASRGRDRGRTAFF
.	TRBV7-2	once	TRBJ1-2	TGTGCCAGCAGCTTAGCGCAGGGAAGCTATGGCTACACCTTC	CASSLAQGSYGYTF
.	TRBV5-5	.	TRBJ2-3	TGTGCCAGCAGCTGGGGCCAGGGATTTGGCACAGATACGCAGTATTTT	CASSWGQGFGTDTQYF
.	TRBV11-1	.	TRBJ1-1	TGTGCCAGCAGCTCCAGATGGGCGAACACTGAAGCTTTCTTT	CASSSRWANTEAFF
TRBD1	TRBV27	.	TRBJ2-7	TGTGCCAGCAGTTTCCAAGGCAGGGGGCTTGGGTACGAGCAGTACTTC	CASSFQGRGLGYEQYF
TRBD1	TRBV27	.	TRBJ1-1	TGTGCCAGCAGTTTATCGTACATCACCCTAGTGAGGGGACAGAGTACTGAAGCTTTCTTT	CASSLSYITLVRGQSTEAFF
TRBD1	TRBV5-1	.	TRBJ1-1	TGCGCCAGCAGCTTCGTAGGACAGGGGGCGAGGACTGAAGCTTTCTTT	CASSFVGQGARTEAFF
TRBD1	TRBV19	once	TRBJ1-2	TGTGCCACCAACCGGGGGACAGGGGGGAACTATGGCTACACCTTC	CATNRGTGGNYGYTF
TRBD1	TRBV2	.	TRBJ2-3	TGTGCCAGCAGTGAAACTACAGGGGGCGCCCCCACAGATACGCAGTATTTT	CASSETTGGAPTDTQYF
.	TRBV19	few	TRBJ1-2	TGTGCCAGTAGTTTCCGGCAGGGGCCACTTAGGGACTATGGCTACACCTTC	CASSFRQGPLRDYGYTF
TRBD1	TRBV7-9	.	TRBJ2-7	TGTGCCAGCCGGGGGCCAGGGGGCGAAACCTACGAGCAGTACTTC	CASRGPGGETYEQYF
TRBD1	TRBV5-1	once	TRBJ1-2	TGCGCCAGCAGCTTGATGGGACAGGGGAACCCCACTGGCTATGGCTACACCTTC	CASSLMGQGNPTGYGYTF
TRBD1	TRBV7-9	.	TRBJ1-5	TGTGCCAGCAGCTTAGGGGACAGGGGCTGGGAAAATCAGCCCCAGCATTTT	CASSLGDRGWENQPQHF
.	TRBV29-1	.	TRBJ1-1	TGCAGCGTTGCGGGTCAGACGAACACTGAAGCTTTCTTT	CSVAGQTNTEAFF